The sequence of this TCR beta chain was determined in a study of T-cell memory formation after mild COVID-19. Turning to the study itself: The study found TCR clusters largely donor specific.

The germline gives CDR1 SNHLY, CDR2 FYNNEI. V lost 5 bases to trimming and J lost 4 bases; unmatched junction nucleotides: 7. The CDR3 sequence is 14 residues long. Amplification by 5'RACE using constant-segment primers produced TCR alpha and TCR beta cDNA libraries that carried sample barcodes and UMIs. TCRdb called the 5' RACE reads again in MiXCR, with one record for every CDR3 protein. The data show about 420,000 distinct CDR3 sequences, 23% seen once. The study, taken as a whole, reports: CD4+ contracting clones were mainly CM and EM; CD8+ ones, EMRA. In pre-infection memory, a portion of responding clones appeared, which suggested that cross-reactive memory joined.

A few counts support this clonotype. The target antigen is unknown. This sequence was found in an adult woman who had mild COVID-19 (a few samples of this study predate the infection). Cell type and time point are not known. The sample comprised PBMCs or a T cell subset sorted from them (not recorded which). The chain carries TRBV2 and TRBJ1-2; TRBD1 matches at 7 bases. In DNA, the CDR3 is TGTGCCAGCAGTAGACGACAGGGAAGCTATGGCTACACCTTC. Translation gives CASSRRQGSYGYTF.